This T cell receptor (beta chain) comes out of a study of response to subunit inactivated influenza vaccine. Findings of the study overall: That few new T cells are recruited by each seasonal influenza vaccination was the authors' suggestion.

TCRdb processed the RT-PCR reads anew with MiXCR; each CDR3 protein has one entry. The top ten hold over 8.5% of the sample, which has 500,000 to 750,000 distinct CDR3 sequences, around 13% seen once. This clonotype turned up a few times. Its antigen remains unknown. The material sequenced was PBMCs from blood, taken 11 to 12 days after vaccination. The receptor was derived from a man aged 45-65 years who received an inactivated influenza vaccine.

The CDR3 sequence is CASNRGGPRDTQYF. For the CDR3, the DNA is TGTGCCAGTAATCGTGGAGGGCCGAGAGATACGCAGTATTTT. V gene TRBV19 combines with J gene TRBJ2-3, with D tentatively TRBD2 (6 bases). The CDR3 has 14 amino acids. The V and J ends lost 7 bases and 5 bases respectively, with 16 bases between them. Germline values: CDR1 LNHDA, CDR2 SQIVND (reference sequence).